These 24 T cell receptor beta chains came from one sample sequenced in a study. TCRdb redid the calling of the 5' RACE reads with MiXCR, one entry per CDR3 protein. Here the sample spans some 60,000 distinct CDR3 sequences, approximately 29% being singletons. Sequencing used tumor-infiltrating naive CD4+ T cells sorted from the breast tumor. Subset reported: naive CD4+ T cells, CD4+CD45RA+CD25-. These receptors were obtained from a female donor with breast cancer.

The V gene is TRBV4-3, the J gene TRBJ2-1, with 7 bases lining up with TRBD2. Per germline, CDR1 LGHNA and CDR2 YSLEER. CDR3 size: 16 residues. The trim removed 4 bases at V and 6 bases at J, leaving 12 bases unmatched. The CDR3: CASSPRRGSGGNEQFF. CDR3 coding DNA: TGCGCCAGCAGCCCTCGGAGGGGATCGGGGGGCAATGAGCAGTTCTTC.

This clonotype was counted a few times. The CDR3 ends on some other residue instead of the conserved phenylalanine or tryptophan, so this is likely a read error. The limits of the CDR3 on the DNA are not certain, so only TCRdb's listed CDR3 is given. The chain has TRBV5-5 and TRBJ2-1; the table names TRBD1, a call not compared with the DNA. Per the germline V gene, CDR1 is SGHKS and CDR2 is YYEKEE (reference sequence). The CDR3 extends over 10 residues, inclusive of both ends. The CDR3 reads CASSGTGSSL.

A note on this clonotype: At one end the junction does not follow the germline gene, possibly because of a read error. J is TRBJ2-5 and V is TRBV6-2 or TRBV6-3; 8 nucleotides match TRBD2. This CDR3 has 15 residues. Germline CDR1 reads MNHEY; CDR2 reads SVGEGT. DNA of the CDR3: TGTGCCAACAGTTATGGTCGGGGGGGCATCGAGACCCAGTACTTC. It encodes CANSYGRGGIETQYF.

The rearrangement uses TRBV9 and TRBJ2-3; no clear D. The germline gives CDR1 SGDLS, CDR2 YYNGEE. This CDR3 has 13 residues. The V end lost 3 bases, the J end lost 4 bases, and 9 bases lay between the germline ends. The CDR3 reads CASSGNGADTQYF. The CDR3 DNA sequence: TGTGCCAGCAGCGGGAATGGGGCAGATACGCAGTATTTT.

CDR3 coding DNA: TGTGCCAGCAGCGTTACCGGGACTCCCAGGCAGTTCTTC. As protein: CASSVTGTPRQFF. The chain employs TRBV9 and TRBJ2-1; the D gene is possibly TRBD2 (6 bases). The CDR3 runs to 13 residues. Germline CDR1 is SGDLS and CDR2 is YYNGEE. V was clipped by 2 bases and J by 12 bases, with 15 bases between them. Variable domain in full (rest from reference TRBV9 and TRBJ2-1): DSGVTQTPKHLITATGQRVTLRCSPRSGDLSVYWYQQSLDQGLQFLIQYYNGEERAKGNILERFSAQQFPDLHSELNLSSLELGDSALYFCASSVTGTPRQFFGPGTRLTVL.

In the case of this clonotype: One junction end does not reproduce the germline sequence, and a read error may be involved. The V call is TRBV5-5, the J call TRBJ1-6, with unresolved D. CDR3 size: 16 residues. CDR1 SGHKS and CDR2 YYEKEE come from the germline V gene (reference sequence). CDR3 amino acids: CASSPTPASYNSPLHF. The CDR3, as DNA: TGCGCCAGCAGCCCAACCCCGGCCTCCTATAATTCACCCCTCCACTTT.

This clonotype was counted between two and nine times. The chain employs TRBV6-1 and TRBJ1-3; no definite D call. The V gene's germline CDR1 is MNHNS and CDR2 SASEGT. Trimming removed 6 bases from V and 0 bases from J, with 9 bases in between. This CDR3 is built from 14 residues. CDR3 region: CASRGIVSGNTIYF. In DNA, the CDR3 is TGTGCCAGCAGAGGCATCGTCTCTGGAAACACCATATATTTT.

Concerning this clonotype itself: This could be a read error, since a much larger clone is one nucleotide away. The chain is built from TRBV6-1 and TRBJ2-6; D is perhaps TRBD2 (5 bases). The CDR3 is made up of 14 amino acids. Germline lookup yields CDR1 MNHNS and CDR2 SASEGT. This chain's CDR3 is CACSELAGANVLTF. In nucleotides, the CDR3 is TGTGCCTGCAGTGAACTAGCTGGGGCCAACGTCCTGACTTTC.

Only one count was recorded for this clonotype. In this CDR3 the conserved last residue, phenylalanine or tryptophan, is missing, so a read error is likely. The chain couples TRBV5-1 to TRBJ1-1; 8 nucleotides align to TRBD1. Germline CDR1 is SGHRS and CDR2 is YFSETQ. Unmatched junction bases numbered 8, after V lost 4 bases and J lost 0 bases. This CDR3 comprises 16 residues. The CDR3 here is CASSAGQGKMNTEAFL. The CDR3 DNA is TGCGCCAGCAGCGCCGGACAGGGAAAAATGAACACTGAAGCTTTCCTT.

This clonotype turned up a few times. The genes are TRBV21-1 and TRBJ1-6; the listed D gene, TRBD1, was not tested against the DNA. TRBV21-1 corresponds to a pseudogene. The CDR3 has 16 residues. The CDR3 sequence: CASSKGRGSYNSPLHF. CDR3 coding DNA: TGTGCCAGCAGTAAGGGACGGGGATCCTATAATTCACCCCTCCACTTT.

The V gene is TRBV2, the J gene TRBJ2-3, with TRBD2 matching over 9 bases. The germline V gene encodes CDR1 SNHLY and CDR2 FYNNEI. J gave up 5 bases and V 6 bases, and 3 bases lay outside the gene matches. The CDR3 runs 13 residues. The CDR3 DNA follows: TGTGCCAGCAGCGGACTAGCGTTAGATACGCAGTATTTT. Its translation is CASSGLALDTQYF.

This clonotype was counted between two and nine times. The CDR3 DNA reads TGCGCCAGCAGCGCTGGGACAGGGGGAGGAGAGACCCAGTACTTC. Protein: CASSAGTGGGETQYF. V is TRBV5-1 and J is TRBJ2-5; 11 nucleotides match TRBD1. V was clipped by 4 bases and J by 4 bases; unmatched bases: 6. Germline assignment: CDR1 SGHRS and CDR2 YFSETQ. This CDR3 contains 15 residues.

This clonotype was detected only a few times. The chain has TRBV20-1 and TRBJ2-7, with 9 bases identical to TRBD1. V was clipped by 6 bases and J by 3 bases; unmatched bases: 6. Per the germline V gene, CDR1 is DFQATT and CDR2 is SNEGSKA (reference sequence). The CDR3 loop spans 13 amino acids. In nucleotides, the CDR3 is TGCAGTGCACCGGACAGGGGAGGCTACGAGCAGTACTTC. Translation: CSAPDRGGYEQYF.

This clonotype has only a few counts. The V and J genes are TRBV5-1 and TRBJ2-5; 8 nucleotides line up with TRBD2. Trimming removed 4 bases from V and 3 bases from J; junction bases left unmatched: 14. CDR1 SGHRS and CDR2 YFSETQ come from the germline V gene. This CDR3 region has 17 residues. CDR3 protein: CASSRGTGGPWKETQYF. CDR3 coding DNA: TGCGCCAGCAGCCGTGGAACGGGAGGGCCTTGGAAAGAGACCCAGTACTTC.

V usage is TRBV4-2 and J usage is TRBJ2-3; possible D gene TRBD2, 6 bases. The CDR3 sequence is 14 residues long. Trimming took 5 bases from V and 2 from J, leaving 11 bases between them. The germline V gene has CDR1 LGHNA and CDR2 YNFKEQ. Here the CDR3 reads CASSFGGNTDTQYF. In DNA form, the CDR3 reads TGTGCCAGCAGCTTCGGGGGTAACACAGATACGCAGTATTTT.

This clonotype was picked up a small number of times. The rearrangement links TRBV10-1 to TRBJ2-2; the D is unclear. The germline gives CDR1 WNHNN, CDR2 SYGVQD (reference sequence). V lost 6 bases and J 3 bases, leaving 8 bases between the germline ends. CDR3 length: 13 amino acids. The CDR3 region is CASRQPDTGELFF. The CDR3 DNA sequence: TGCGCCAGCAGGCAGCCTGACACCGGGGAGCTGTTTTTT.

As to this clonotype: The final CDR3 position lacks the conserved phenylalanine or tryptophan, pointing to a likely read error. The chain recombines TRBV5-1 with TRBJ2-3; the D call may be TRBD1 or TRBD2 (5 bases each). The CDR3 has 17 residues. Germline V gene sequence: CDR1 SGHRS, CDR2 YFSETQ. V shed 4 bases and J shed 2 bases, with 20 bases lying between them. The CDR3 DNA follows: TGCGCCAGCAGCACGGCGCAGGGACCCCTTCTCACAGATACGCAGTATCTT. It yields the protein CASSTAQGPLLTDTQYL.

Here the CDR3 reads CAIQKLATRGTGELFF. CDR3 sequence (DNA): TGTGCCATTCAAAAACTAGCGACGAGGGGCACCGGGGAGCTGTTTTTT. The rearrangement links TRBV7-2 to TRBJ2-2, with 7 positions matching TRBD2. The CDR3 totals 16 residues. Germline lookup yields CDR1 SGHTA and CDR2 FQGNSA. The V segment lost 10 bases and the J segment 4 bases; nucleotides outside the gene matches: 15. Full variable domain (outside the CDR3, taken from reference TRBV7-2 and TRBJ2-2): GAGVSQSPSNKVTEKGKDVELRCDPISGHTALYWYRQSLGQGLEFLIYFQGNSAPDKSGLPSDRFSAERTGGSVSTLTIQRTQQEDSAVYLCAIQKLATRGTGELFFGEGSRLTVL.

This clonotype occurred many times. The chain combines TRBV9 with TRBJ1-2, with D unclear. The CDR3 runs 12 residues. Germline CDR1 reads SGDLS; CDR2 reads YYNGEE. Trimming cost V 4 bases and J 5 bases, with 9 bases left between them. The CDR3 sequence: CASSPTGYGYTF. Here the CDR3 DNA reads TGTGCCAGCAGCCCCACCGGTTATGGCTACACCTTC.

This clonotype was found a few times. CDR3 in amino acids: CASRDSSGLLEQYF. The CDR3 nucleotides are TGTGCCAGCAGGGACTCTTCGGGACTACTCGAGCAGTACTTC. This chain connects TRBV6-2 or TRBV6-3 to TRBJ2-7; 7 bases are shared with TRBD2. V lost 6 bases and J lost 6; bases outside the gene matches: 11. This CDR3 contains 14 residues. From germline, CDR1 is MNHEY and CDR2 SVGEGT.

This clonotype was seen more than once but under ten times. The chain recombines TRBV7-6 with TRBJ2-2, with D possibly matching TRBD2 (5 bases). CDR3 length: 16 residues. Germline CDR1 reads SGHVS; CDR2 reads FNYEAQ. The V and J ends lost 2 bases and 3 bases respectively, with 13 bases between them. The CDR3 loop is CASSLTAAGDTGELFF. The CDR3 DNA is TGTGCCAGCAGCTTAACGGCGGCCGGGGACACCGGGGAGCTGTTTTTT.

There are many counts of this clonotype. The chain couples TRBV2 to TRBJ2-5; D possibly matches TRBD1 or TRBD2 (5 bases each). Germline CDR1 is SNHLY and CDR2 is FYNNEI. Trimming pared 7 bases from V and 2 bases from J, leaving 11 bases between. This CDR3 is built from 13 residues. The CDR3 nucleotides read TGTGCCAGCACCCGGGGCGGGCAAGAGACCCAGTACTTC. Translation gives CASTRGGQETQYF.

In this sample, this clonotype turned up a few times. The chain employs TRBV12-3 or TRBV12-4 and TRBJ1-1; 10 positions agree with TRBD1. The CDR3 runs 14 residues. V lost 6 bases to trimming and J lost 1 base; unmatched junction nucleotides: 2. The CDR3 DNA reads as TGTGCCAGCAGCTGGACAGGGGGGAACACTGAAGCTTTCTTT. Its translation: CASSWTGGNTEAFF.

The sample holds many counts of this clonotype. The V and J genes are TRBV12-3 or TRBV12-4 and TRBJ2-7; D gene ambiguous. Trimming removed 5 bases at V and 3 bases at J, with 14 bases between. CDR3 length: 14 residues. The CDR3 spells CASSLDQMGYEQYF. The CDR3 nucleotides are TGTGCCAGCAGTCTTGACCAAATGGGCTACGAGCAGTACTTC.